This T cell receptor beta chain emerged from a study of blood T cell repertoires in COVID-19. Study-level information: Spain, Italy and the United States supplied samples that represented acute and convalescent COVID-19. T cells, B-cell-depleted T cells, or PBMCs provided the cDNA or gDNA that served as material.

The table lists this clone with a few counts. Repertoires were generated with immunoSEQ multiplex PCR, while TCRdb's copy carries only in-frame clones and drops some. The sample shows about 150,000 clones, around nine tenths of them seen only once. This TCR came from a human donor in a cohort sampled during active COVID-19. The source material was peripheral blood.

The CDR3 reads CASSSPSGRAANLAKNIQYF. The CDR3 DNA sequence: TGCGCCAGCAGCTCCCCTAGCGGGAGGGCCGCAAATCTAGCCAAAAACATTCAGTACTTC. The gene calls are TRBV5-1 and TRBJ2-4; 12 nucleotides line up with TRBD2. CDR1 is SGHRS and CDR2 is YFSETQ in the germline V gene. This CDR3 spans 20 amino acids. Trimming took 3 bases from V and 0 from J; bases not matched to a gene: 13. The full variable domain, completed using reference TRBV5-1 and TRBJ2-4, is KAGVTQTPRYLIKTRGQQVTLSCSPISGHRSVSWYQQTPGQGLQFLFEYFSETQRNKGNFPGRFSGRQFSNSRSEMNVSTLELGDSALYLCASSSPSGRAANLAKNIQYFGAGTRLSVL.